These 27 T cell receptor beta chains came from one sample sequenced in a study of OX40 agonist ivuxolimab in advanced cancers. Only in-frame clones appear in the TCRdb table, and some are missing; sequencing was by immunoSEQ multiplex PCR. This table has about 43,000 clones, approximately 90% appearing once. The sample consisted of CD4+ or CD8+ T cells sorted from blood, taken in a trial of the OX40 agonist ivuxolimab. Every receptor here comes from an adult with an advanced solid tumor such as melanoma, head and neck, liver or kidney cancer.

This clone was recorded only once. V usage is TRBV9 and J usage is TRBJ1-1, with D maybe TRBD1 (5 bases). Germline CDR1 is SGDLS and CDR2 is YYNGEE. V lost 3 bases and J lost 0, with 9 bases in between. The length of the CDR3 is 14 residues. The CDR3 spells CASSAQGMNTEAFF. The CDR3 region has the DNA TGTGCCAGCAGCGCCCAGGGAATGAACACTGAAGCTTTCTTT.

This chain joins TRBV10-3 and TRBJ1-5; TRBD1 might be the D (6 bases). V gave up 1 base and J gave up 2 bases, with 12 bases separating them. This CDR3 is 16 amino acids long. Germline V gene sequence: CDR1 ENHRY, CDR2 SYGVKD. The CDR3 region has the DNA TGTGCCATCAGTGAGTTTAGGGGGACGGGCAATCAGCCCCAGCATTTT. Translating gives CAISEFRGTGNQPQHF.

For this clone: At one end, the junction sequence differs from germline, possibly due to a read error. CDR3 nucleotide sequence: TGTGCTAGCAGCTTAGCACGGGGGGGGGTACAAGAGACCCAGTACTTC. Amino acid sequence: CASSLARGGVQETQYF. The rearrangement links TRBV7-7 to TRBJ2-5, with TRBD2 matching over 8 bases. The length of the CDR3 is 16 residues. CDR1 is SSHAT and CDR2 is FNYEAQ in the germline V gene (reference sequence).

The CDR3 reads CASSLEPSGSEQFF. The CDR3, as DNA: TGTGCCAGCAGCTTAGAGCCCTCCGGCAGTGAGCAGTTCTTC. This chain connects TRBV7-6 to TRBJ2-1; no reliable D call. CDR3 length: 14 residues. Germline V CDR1 and CDR2: SGHVS, FNYEAQ. Trimming took 1 base from V and 9 from J, leaving 13 bases between them.

The chain couples TRBV9 to TRBJ1-4; 7 nucleotides match TRBD1. Germline loops: CDR1 SGDLS, CDR2 YYNGEE. V shed 4 bases and J 6 bases; nucleotides not matched to a gene: 3. The CDR3 sequence is 13 residues long. This chain's CDR3 is CASSQGTDEKLFF. Here the CDR3 DNA reads TGTGCCAGCAGCCAAGGGACAGATGAAAAACTGTTTTTT.

The rearrangement links TRBV5-1 to TRBJ2-7; D may be TRBD1 (7 bases). Per the germline V gene, CDR1 is SGHRS and CDR2 is YFSETQ. The CDR3 covers 17 residues. V dropped 0 bases and J dropped 0 bases, with 16 bases sitting between them. The CDR3 spells CASSLAFQGGSSYEQYF. CDR3 bases: TGCGCCAGCAGCTTGGCGTTTCAGGGGGGCAGCTCCTACGAGCAGTACTTC.

The V and J genes are TRBV28 and TRBJ1-4, with 8 bases that match TRBD1. Trimming took 5 bases from V and 6 from J; bases not matched to a gene: 8. There are 15 residues in the CDR3. Germline V lookup: CDR1 MDHEN, CDR2 SYDVKM. CDR3 sequence (DNA): TGTGCCAGCAGTGTACAGACAGGGGTGGATGAAAAACTGTTTTTT. Its translation: CASSVQTGVDEKLFF.

This rearrangement joins TRBV7-8 to TRBJ1-2; 10 nucleotides agree with TRBD1. Germline CDR1 reads SGHVS; CDR2 reads FQNEAQ. The CDR3 runs to 14 residues. The V and J ends lost 1 base and 8 bases, in that order; junction bases with no gene match: 4. For the CDR3, the DNA is TGTGCCAGCAGCTTAGGACAGGGGGCAGTAGGCTACACCTTC. As protein: CASSLGQGAVGYTF.

The J gene is TRBJ1-2, the V gene TRBV30, with a possible D match to TRBD1 (6 bases). V was cut by 4 bases and J by 5 bases, with 14 bases left in between. Per the germline V gene, CDR1 is GTSNPN and CDR2 is SVGIG (reference sequence). This CDR3 comprises 13 residues. The CDR3 bases are TGTGCCTGGACGGACAGCTTTGTTTATGGCTACACCTTC. Its translation: CAWTDSFVYGYTF. The full variable domain, in which reference TRBV30 and TRBJ1-2 provide the parts outside the CDR3, is SQTIHQWPATLVQPVGSPLSLECTVEGTSNPNLYWYRQAAGRGLQLLFYSVGIGQISSEVPQNLSASRPQDRQFILSSKKLLLSDSGFYLCAWTDSFVYGYTFGSGTRLTVV.

The chain employs TRBV10-3 and TRBJ1-2, with D possibly TRBD1 on 6 matching bases. The V and J ends lost 2 bases and 7 bases respectively, with 20 bases between them. CDR3 length equals 16 residues. The germline gives CDR1 ENHRY, CDR2 SYGVKD. The CDR3 region has the DNA TGTGCCATCAGTGAGCCAACCGGGCAGGGGACGGGTGGCTACACCTTC. It translates to CAISEPTGQGTGGYTF.

Only one count was recorded for this clone. The rearrangement joins TRBV28 to TRBJ2-7; tentatively, D is TRBD1 (6 bases). V lost 3 bases to trimming and J lost 4 bases, with 10 bases between them. Germline V gives CDR1 MDHEN, CDR2 SYDVKM. This CDR3 region has 13 residues. The CDR3 is CASSFGTKYEQYF. The CDR3 DNA sequence: TGTGCCAGCAGTTTCGGGACAAAGTACGAGCAGTACTTC.

The chain links TRBV7-9 to TRBJ2-2; 7 nucleotides agree with TRBD1. Germline CDR1 and CDR2: SEHNR and FQNEAQ (reference sequence). Germline trimming cut 5 bases from V and 4 bases from J; bases unmatched to any gene: 13. The CDR3 has 17 amino acids. CDR3 nucleotide sequence: TGTGCCAGCAGCCGAAGGGACAGTAAAGGGGGCACCGGGGAGCTGTTTTTT. This sequence encodes CASSRRDSKGGTGELFF.

The V gene is TRBV25-1, the J gene TRBJ1-5; tentatively, D is TRBD1 (5 bases). V was pared by 2 bases and J by 7 bases, with 15 bases between. The germline CDR1 and CDR2 sequences are MGHDK and SYGVNS. This CDR3 comprises 15 residues. DNA for the CDR3: TGTGCCAGCAGTGAAAGGGGCGGTGGCGGGCAGCCCCAGCATTTT. Translation: CASSERGGGGQPQHF.

The J gene is TRBJ2-7, the V gene TRBV7-2; D is tentatively TRBD1 or TRBD2 (5 bases each). The CDR3 contains 14 residues. CDR1 SGHTA and CDR2 FQGNSA come from the germline V gene. V lost 4 bases to trimming and J lost 6 bases, with 16 bases between them. CDR3 DNA: TGTGCCAGCAGCTCGCCCTCACGGGGCCCCGAGCAGTACTTC. Translated, it gives CASSSPSRGPEQYF.

The chain joins TRBV2 to TRBJ1-1; perhaps TRBD1 as D (5 bases). This CDR3 is 13 amino acids long. Germline CDR1 and CDR2: SNHLY and FYNNEI. Trimming pared 6 bases from V and 3 bases from J, leaving 11 bases between. This CDR3 reads CASRRGDDTEAFF. CDR3 coding DNA: TGTGCCAGCAGAAGGGGTGATGACACTGAAGCTTTCTTT.

This chain links TRBV14 with TRBJ2-7; no reliable D call. This CDR3 contains 11 residues. CDR1 and CDR2 (germline): SGHDN, FVKESK. V lost 1 base and J lost 3, with 1 base in between. CDR3 sequence reads: CASSQGYEQYF. In nucleotides, the CDR3 is TGTGCCAGCAGCCAAGGCTACGAGCAGTACTTC.

The CDR3, as DNA: TGTGCCAGCAGCGTAGAAGGGTGGGAGACCCAGTACTTC. It specifies CASSVEGWETQYF. V gene TRBV9 combines with J gene TRBJ2-5, with no clear D. This CDR3 has 13 amino acids. V was shortened by 0 bases and J by 5 bases, with 8 bases between the two germline ends. Per germline, CDR1 SGDLS and CDR2 YYNGEE. The entire variable domain, with the rest obtained from reference TRBV9 and TRBJ2-5, is as follows: DSGVTQTPKHLITATGQRVTLRCSPRSGDLSVYWYQQSLDQGLQFLIQYYNGEERAKGNILERFSAQQFPDLHSELNLSSLELGDSALYFCASSVEGWETQYFGPGTRLLVL.

The chain combines TRBV27 with TRBJ2-7; 7 nucleotides align to TRBD2. Per germline, CDR1 MNHEY and CDR2 SMNVEV (reference sequence). J was trimmed by 2 bases and V by 0 bases; bases with no gene match: 22. The CDR3 totals 21 residues. CDR3 loop: CASSLSRGRDYPGAHTYEQYF. The CDR3 bases are TGTGCCAGCAGTTTATCGAGAGGTAGGGACTACCCCGGCGCCCACACCTACGAGCAGTACTTC.

This clone appeared once. The chain combines TRBV7-9 with TRBJ2-1, with D unclear. CDR3 size: 15 residues. Trimming removed 4 bases at V and 4 bases at J, with 14 bases between. Germline V CDR1 and CDR2: SEHNR, FQNEAQ (reference sequence). The CDR3 sequence is CASSSRLGPYNEQFF. CDR3 sequence (DNA): TGTGCCAGCAGCTCCCGGCTAGGACCTTACAATGAGCAGTTCTTC.

This clone appeared a few times. The chain employs TRBV7-6 and TRBJ1-2, with D perhaps TRBD1 (5 bases). Germline V CDR1 and CDR2: SGHVS, FNYEAQ. The V gene lost 5 bases and the J gene lost 4 bases, with 17 bases spanning the gap. The CDR3 has 15 residues. CDR3 loop: CASSRDPGTGYGYTF. Written as DNA, the CDR3 is TGTGCCAGCAGCCGGGACCCCGGAACGGGCTATGGCTACACCTTC. The entire variable domain, with the rest obtained from reference TRBV7-6 and TRBJ1-2, is as follows: GAGVSQSPRYKVTKRGQDVALRCDPISGHVSLYWYRQALGQGPEFLTYFNYEAQQDKSGLPNDRFSAERPEGSISTLTIQRTEQRDSAMYRCASSRDPGTGYGYTFGSGTRLTVV.

This clone has more than one count but fewer than ten. The chain carries TRBV5-4 and TRBJ2-3; D not certain. The CDR3 runs to 12 residues. V lost 1 base and J 4 bases, leaving 4 bases between the germline ends. From germline, CDR1 is SGHNT and CDR2 YYREEE (reference sequence). The CDR3 region is CASSLSADTQYF. CDR3 sequence (DNA): TGTGCCAGCAGCTTGTCCGCAGATACGCAGTATTTT.

As concerns this clone: A junction end diverges from the germline sequence, so it may reflect a read error. Other nucleotide sequences from this sample produce the same CDR3. This chain connects TRBV6-5 to TRBJ2-5; TRBD1 aligns across 7 bases. This CDR3 comprises 13 residues. The V gene's germline CDR1 is MNHEY and CDR2 SVGAGI. In nucleotides, the CDR3 is TGTGCCAGCAGTGACTCAGGGGGAGAGACCCAGTACTTC. This gives the protein CASSDSGGETQYF.

V and J are TRBV5-4 and TRBJ1-2; TRBD1 matches at 8 bases. This CDR3 is built from 15 residues. Trimming cost V 5 bases and J 8 bases; bases outside gene matches: 14. CDR1 is SGHNT and CDR2 is YYREEE in the germline V gene (reference sequence). The CDR3 protein is CASREGLQGARGYTF. DNA of the CDR3: TGTGCCAGCAGGGAGGGTCTGCAGGGGGCAAGAGGCTACACCTTC.

This chain joins TRBV7-6 and TRBJ2-7; a weak D match, TRBD2 (5 bases). V shed 1 base and J shed 0 bases, with 7 bases lying between them. This CDR3 contains 14 residues. Germline V gene sequence: CDR1 SGHVS, CDR2 FNYEAQ. CDR3 loop: CASSLDRDSYEQYF. DNA of the CDR3: TGTGCCAGCAGCTTAGACCGGGACTCCTACGAGCAGTACTTC.

The chain recombines TRBV27 with TRBJ2-7, with 13 bases that match TRBD2. The trim removed 2 bases at V and 4 bases at J, leaving 5 bases unmatched. Germline-derived CDR1 and CDR2 are MNHEY and SMNVEV (reference sequence). The CDR3 length is 16 residues. The CDR3 nucleotides are TGTGCCAGCAGTTTAACCGGACTAGCGGGAGTGTACGAGCAGTACTTC. Translation: CASSLTGLAGVYEQYF.

V gene TRBV28 combines with J gene TRBJ2-1; 10 bases fit TRBD2. The ends lost 3 bases at V and 9 bases at J; junction bases unmatched: 8. The CDR3 has 15 residues. Germline V gene data show CDR1 as MDHEN and CDR2 as SYDVKM. The CDR3 DNA sequence: TGTGCCAGCAGTTTTATCCTAGCGGGAGTGACTGAGCAGTTCTTC. Protein sequence: CASSFILAGVTEQFF.

The V and J genes are TRBV27 and TRBJ2-7; TRBD2 agrees at 14 bases. Germline trimming cut 3 bases from V and 2 bases from J; bases unmatched to any gene: 0. The CDR3 is 15 residues long. Germline CDR1 MNHEY, CDR2 SMNVEV (reference sequence). The CDR3 DNA follows: TGTGCCAGCAGTTTGACTAGCGGGAGGGCCTACGAGCAGTACTTC. It is translated as CASSLTSGRAYEQYF.